The 13 T cell receptor beta chains below were found in one sample sequenced in a study of blood T cell repertoires in COVID-19. The assay was immunoSEQ multiplex PCR, and TCRdb's table has in-frame clones only and misses some. In the table there are around 25,000 clones, 88% of which are singletons. The specimen sequenced was peripheral blood. Every receptor here comes from a woman aged 50 to 65 with active COVID-19.

This clone was seen a handful of times. V usage is TRBV5-1 and J usage is TRBJ2-7, with D possibly TRBD1 on 5 matching bases. V lost 4 bases, J lost 5 bases, and 13 bases lay in between. The germline gives CDR1 SGHRS, CDR2 YFSETQ. This CDR3 has 13 amino acids. Here the CDR3 DNA reads TGCGCCAGCAGCAGCCCAGGGTTTGACGAGCAGTACTTC. This gives the protein CASSSPGFDEQYF. Full variable domain (rest looked up from reference TRBV5-1 and TRBJ2-7): KAGVTQTPRYLIKTRGQQVTLSCSPISGHRSVSWYQQTPGQGLQFLFEYFSETQRNKGNFPGRFSGRQFSNSRSEMNVSTLELGDSALYLCASSSPGFDEQYFGPGTRLTVT.

This chain uses TRBV28 with TRBJ1-5, with D hard to call. This CDR3 spans 14 amino acids. Germline CDR1 and CDR2: MDHEN and SYDVKM. V was pared by 8 bases and J by 0 bases, with 11 bases between. This CDR3 is CASARALSNQPQHF. The DNA for the CDR3 is TGTGCCAGCGCGAGGGCTCTTAGCAATCAGCCCCAGCATTTT.

The count of this clone is one. The CDR3 region is CASSPRTDTGELFF. For the CDR3, the DNA is TGCGCCAGCAGCCCACGGACAGACACCGGGGAGCTGTTTTTT. The chain recombines TRBV5-1 with TRBJ2-2, with D tentatively TRBD1 (6 bases). Germline V gene lookup returns CDR1 SGHRS and CDR2 YFSETQ. V gave up 4 bases and J gave up 3 bases, with 10 bases separating them. The CDR3 has 14 amino acids. Full variable domain (missing parts from reference TRBV5-1 and TRBJ2-2): KAGVTQTPRYLIKTRGQQVTLSCSPISGHRSVSWYQQTPGQGLQFLFEYFSETQRNKGNFPGRFSGRQFSNSRSEMNVSTLELGDSALYLCASSPRTDTGELFFGEGSRLTVL.

The chain is built from TRBV2 and TRBJ2-7; D perhaps matches TRBD2 (5 bases). The V and J ends lost 4 bases and 4 bases respectively, with 20 bases between them. Germline CDR1 reads SNHLY; CDR2 reads FYNNEI. The CDR3 is 16 amino acids. The CDR3 region is CASSGFLGAGPYEQYF. The CDR3 DNA reads TGTGCCAGCAGTGGTTTTTTGGGCGCGGGTCCATACGAGCAGTACTTC.

This chain links TRBV7-2 with TRBJ1-2; weak D call: TRBD1 (5 bases). CDR1 SGHTA and CDR2 FQGNSA come from the germline V gene. This CDR3 has 15 amino acids. V was cut by 5 bases and J by 3 bases, with 16 bases left in between. In DNA form, the CDR3 reads TGTGCCAGCAGCATGAATTGGGGCAGGGACTATGGCTACACCTTC. Its translation is CASSMNWGRDYGYTF.

The chain recombines TRBV29-1 with TRBJ1-1; maybe TRBD1 (6 bases). Germline V gene data show CDR1 as SQVTM and CDR2 as ANQGSEA. The CDR3 covers 12 residues. The germline V and J ends were trimmed by 7 bases and 4 bases, with 13 bases remaining between them. The CDR3 DNA follows: TGCAGCGCCGAACAGGGACCCACTGAAGCTTTCTTT. Residues: CSAEQGPTEAFF. The full variable domain, completed using reference TRBV29-1 and TRBJ1-1, is SAVISQKPSRDICQRGTSLTIQCQVDSQVTMMFWYRQQPGQSLTLIATANQGSEATYESGFVIDKFPISRPNLTFSTLTVSNMSPEDSSIYLCSAEQGPTEAFFGQGTRLTVV.

The rearrangement uses TRBV19 and TRBJ2-7, with TRBD1 identical over 7 bases. In germline, CDR1 is LNHDA, CDR2 SQIVND (reference sequence). The CDR3 extends over 13 amino acids. V trimming: 6 bases; J trimming: 0 bases; junction bases outside the gene matches: 2. The CDR3 spells CASRDRSSYEQYF. CDR3 DNA sequence: TGTGCCAGTAGGGACAGGAGCTCCTACGAGCAGTACTTC.

This clone was detected only a few times. J is TRBJ1-3 and V is TRBV2; unclear D gene. Germline lookup yields CDR1 SNHLY and CDR2 FYNNEI. Trimming stripped 5 bases from V and 1 base from J, with 6 bases between. The length of the CDR3 is 13 residues. As DNA, the CDR3 is TGTGCCAGCAGTTGGGAGTCTGGAAACACCATATATTTT. It translates to CASSWESGNTIYF.

The rearrangement uses TRBV27 and TRBJ2-2; 7 bases align to TRBD2. This CDR3 is built from 17 residues. CDR1 MNHEY and CDR2 SMNVEV come from the germline V gene (reference sequence). Trimming at V came to 5 bases and at J to 6 bases, leaving 15 bases not matched to a gene. CDR3 protein: CASSPTGGALWSGELFF. CDR3 DNA sequence: TGTGCCAGCAGTCCCACGGGAGGCGCTTTATGGTCCGGGGAGCTGTTTTTT.

The rearrangement joins TRBV29-1 to TRBJ2-1, with unresolved D. V was cut by 1 base and J by 0 bases, with 10 bases left in between. The CDR3 extends over 15 amino acids. In germline, CDR1 is SQVTM, CDR2 ANQGSEA. CDR3 sequence: CSVEGHQNSYNEQFF. As DNA, the CDR3 is TGCAGCGTTGAAGGGCATCAAAACTCCTACAATGAGCAGTTCTTC.

This clone was observed a single time. V and J are TRBV7-3 and TRBJ2-5; D may be TRBD1 (6 bases). This CDR3 spans 13 amino acids. Germline V gives CDR1 SGHTA, CDR2 FQGTGA. Trimming shortened V by 4 bases and J by 5 bases, and 11 bases separated the two germline ends. The CDR3 spells CASSSAGVETQYF. As DNA, the CDR3 is TGTGCCAGCAGCTCCGCAGGGGTGGAGACCCAGTACTTC.

This sequence joins TRBV3-1 (or the pseudogene TRBV3-2) and TRBJ1-1; 7 bases match TRBD1. This CDR3 has 17 residues. The V and J ends lost 3 bases and 1 base, in that order; junction bases with no gene match: 11. Germline assignment: CDR1 LGHDT and CDR2 YNNKEL (reference sequence). The CDR3 region is CASSQRLSAGGNTEAFF. The DNA of the CDR3 is TGTGCCAGCAGCCAGCGACTATCGGCAGGGGGGAACACTGAAGCTTTCTTT.

This chain uses TRBV5-4 with TRBJ2-1, with TRBD2 as a possible D gene (6 bases). Germline loops: CDR1 SGHNT, CDR2 YYREEE (reference sequence). The CDR3 runs 16 residues. Trimming removed 1 base at V and 10 bases at J, with 21 bases between. The CDR3 spells CASSLNGLGRDGEQFF. Here the CDR3 DNA reads TGTGCCAGCAGCTTGAACGGGCTAGGGCGGGATGGAGAGCAGTTCTTC.